The entry that follows covers one T cell receptor (beta chain) sequence. This clonotype was found many times. The antigen it recognizes is unknown. No clone much larger than this one lies a single base away; base qualities are absent. Libraries came from RACE. The instrument was a NextSeq 500. During library preparation, unique molecular identifiers were attached to individual cDNA molecules so that TCRs could be counted in a quantitative, reproducible way. From each blood RNA sample, both TCR alpha and TCR beta chains were sequenced. As for the original processing: The median number of TCRs per sample was some 100,000, ranging from roughly 23,224 to 700,000. The Decombinator software suite was used to annotate V, J and CDR3 in the TCR reads. To make PS versus PT1 abundance plots, every sample was subsampled to the same number of TCRs (28,000). Expanded TCRs were defined as absent before sensitization and observed at least eight times at the 2-week time point. In TCRdb, the public reads were trimmed at Q25 with fastp and aligned with MiXCR, with productive beta chains retained. All rows with the same CDR3 protein become a single entry with the most common DNA and genes. Clone size and V and J calls follow TCRdb, not the original study. The sample profile shows approximately 400,000 distinct CDR3 sequences; 4.8% of them were found once. The ten largest clonotypes hold 2% to 2.5% of the sample.

Here V drops 4 bases and J drops 4 bases, and the junction holds 3 bases not matched to any gene. The CDR3 runs 13 residues from the cysteine to the phenylalanine. The read is trimmed to its CDR3 DNA, 39 bases read in frame from base 1. According to the germline V gene, CDR1 reads MNHEY and CDR2 reads SVGAGI. The entry originates in a study of human T cells and chemical hapten exposure (TCRdb year 2021). As for the study more broadly: For sensitization, 2% DPC in acetone was applied to a 2 cm by 2 cm area of upper inner arm skin. Most of the patients in the cohort were female, and the cohort covered alopecia areata with under or over 50% scalp involvement, alopecia totalis and alopecia universalis. Libraries were pooled for sequencing, and per-sample TCR yields varied mainly because of small differences in library volumes within the pool. Patch testing was done on the upper back using Finn chambers containing 0.01% DPC, and results were scored after 6 days according to International Contact Dermatitis Research Group standards. Around 29 alopecia patients provided blood for TCR sequencing at one to four time points (pre-sensitization, 2, 6 and 24 weeks). Blood samples were taken from patients before sensitization (week 0) and then at 2, 6 and about 24 weeks after DPC sensitization. Throughout the roughly 25-week study period, patients were also given weekly therapeutic DPC doses on the scalp. The study tracked peripheral blood TCR repertoire changes in vivo during primary and secondary sensitization to the hapten diphenylcyclopropenone (DPC) in alopecia patients. Broader findings and caveats from the paper: After repeated subsampling, the strength of the expansion versus patch-test correlation and the threshold at which it became significant changed. Significantly more large CDR3 similarity clusters were formed by expanded TCRs than by pre-sensitization or healthy control sets, consistent with antigen-driven responses. Because every patient had alopecia, a presumed autoimmune disease, the patients' immune response might differ from that of healthy individuals. The number of PT1 expanded TCRs positively correlated with patch test score, significant at thresholds 8, 16 and 32 but not 4. The number of TCRs above 1 in 1000 frequency did not change with DPC sensitization; there was no evidence of global repertoire structure alterations.

Explained via the paper, the time point label denotes: patch test 1, 2 weeks after DPC sensitization. Sample treatment or condition, as interpreted from the label and publication: therapeutic diphenylcyclopropenone sensitization with weekly scalp DPC. At each patch-test visit, blood was drawn before the patch test was applied. Patients were eligible if aged 18 to 70, diagnosed with alopecia and judged suitable for DPC therapy, and pregnant patients were excluded. Total RNA was extracted from unfractionated whole blood collected in Tempus Blood RNA tubes. Recombination connected TRBV6-5 to TRBJ1-1, with 7 bases in between that match TRBD1. This clonotype originated in a woman aged 50 to 60 with alopecia areata. Some clones in this sample may be carry-over from other donors' samples. This sample comprised whole blood, obtained in connection with sensitization to the hapten diphenylcyclopropenone (DPC). In nucleotides, the sequence is TGTGCCAGCAGTTCAGGGGGGGCCACTGAAGCTTTCTTT. It encodes CASSSGGATEAFF.